Listed here are 14 T cell receptor beta chains from one sample, sequenced in a study of blood T cell repertoires in COVID-19. Using immunoSEQ multiplex PCR, the repertoire was profiled, and TCRdb retains in-frame clones only, with some absent. The data show over 150,000 clones, approximately 85% seen once. The sequenced sample was peripheral blood. The receptors here all came from a man between 60 and 70 years old with COVID-19, enrolled during active disease.

This chain's CDR3 is CASSYAFDMGRGPEPQHF. CDR3 sequence (DNA): TGTGCCAGCAGTTACGCCTTTGACATGGGCAGGGGGCCTGAGCCCCAGCATTTT. V is TRBV6-2 or TRBV6-3 and J is TRBJ1-5; 8 bases agree with TRBD1. J gave up 8 bases and V 2 bases, and 17 bases lay outside the gene matches. This CDR3 has 18 amino acids. Germline CDR1 MNHEY, CDR2 SVGEGT.

This clone was seen once. The chain is built from TRBV3-1 (or the pseudogene TRBV3-2) and TRBJ1-1; D ambiguous. Germline V CDR1 and CDR2: LGHDT, YNNKEL (reference sequence). V lost 3 bases to trimming and J lost 1 base, with 3 bases between them. The CDR3 is 12 amino acids. The CDR3 reads CASSHGNTEAFF. The CDR3 DNA sequence: TGTGCCAGCAGCCACGGGAACACTGAAGCTTTCTTT.

The V and J genes are TRBV5-4 and TRBJ1-1; 9 positions match TRBD1. The V gene's germline CDR1 is SGHNT and CDR2 YYREEE (reference sequence). V lost 4 bases to trimming and J lost 10 bases; unmatched junction nucleotides: 8. The CDR3 length is 13 residues. CDR3 sequence (DNA): TGTGCCAGCAGCCTAGACAGGGGGGCGGCAGCTTTCTTT. Its protein product is CASSLDRGAAAFF.

This rearrangement joins TRBV5-4 to TRBJ2-7; 8 bases agree with TRBD1. The CDR3 runs 14 residues. The germline gives CDR1 SGHNT, CDR2 YYREEE (reference sequence). The V and J ends lost 5 bases and 1 base, in that order; junction bases with no gene match: 5. CDR3 coding DNA: TGTGCCAGCAGGCCGGGACAGGCGTCCTACGAGCAGTACTTC. Protein sequence: CASRPGQASYEQYF. The whole variable domain, remainder taken from reference TRBV5-4 and TRBJ2-7, is ETGVTQSPTHLIKTRGQQVTLRCSSQSGHNTVSWYQQALGQGPQFIFQYYREEENGRGNFPPRFSGLQFPNYSSELNVNALELDDSALYLCASRPGQASYEQYFGPGTRLTVT.

The chain has TRBV28 and TRBJ1-5; D might be TRBD1 (6 bases). Germline CDR1 is MDHEN and CDR2 is SYDVKM. Trimming removed 8 bases at V and 6 bases at J, with 14 bases between. This CDR3 has 13 amino acids. The DNA for the CDR3 is TGTGCCAGCTTCAAAGGGGGAACTCAGCCCCAGCATTTT. Translated: CASFKGGTQPQHF.

This clone has only a few counts. This chain connects TRBV5-6 to TRBJ1-3; 7 positions agree with TRBD1. Germline V gene lookup returns CDR1 SGHDT and CDR2 YYEEEE. After removal of 4 bases from V and 0 bases from J, the junction contained 7 bases not matched to a gene. The CDR3 is 16 residues long. The CDR3 DNA reads TGTGCCAGCAGCCGAAGTACAGGGGACTCTGGAAACACCATATATTTT. Translating it yields CASSRSTGDSGNTIYF. The whole variable domain, filled in from reference TRBV5-6 and TRBJ1-3, reads DAGVTQSPTHLIKTRGQQVTLRCSPKSGHDTVSWYQQALGQGPQFIFQYYEEEERQRGNFPDRFSGHQFPNYSSELNVNALLLGDSALYLCASSRSTGDSGNTIYFGEGSWLTVV.

This clone was recorded only once. This chain uses TRBV10-3 with TRBJ1-1, with 11 bases that match TRBD1. From germline, CDR1 is ENHRY and CDR2 SYGVKD. The CDR3 length is 15 residues. J gave up 8 bases and V 6 bases, and 11 bases lay outside the gene matches. CDR3 protein: CAIRPLGTGGPEAFF. The DNA for the CDR3 is TGTGCCATCAGGCCCCTCGGGACAGGGGGTCCGGAAGCTTTCTTT.

This clone was detected a few times. The V call is TRBV7-3, the J call TRBJ1-2; TRBD1 agrees at 7 bases. The CDR3 runs to 13 residues. V lost 2 bases, J lost 8 bases, and 5 bases stayed unmatched. CDR1 and CDR2 (germline): SGHTA, FQGTGA. The CDR3 protein is CASSLYQGVGYTF. In nucleotides, the CDR3 is TGTGCCAGCAGCTTATATCAGGGGGTGGGCTACACCTTC.

V gene TRBV18 combines with J gene TRBJ1-1, with 7 bases fitting TRBD1. The V gene end was trimmed by 6 bases and the J gene end by 4 bases; junction bases not matched to a gene: 8. CDR1 KGHSH and CDR2 LQKENI come from the germline V gene. The CDR3 contains 14 residues. The CDR3 DNA reads as TGTGCCAGCTCGATGGACAGGCGAGCCACTGAAGCTTTCTTT. Translation gives CASSMDRRATEAFF.

Remarks on this clone: The sample contains more than one DNA sequence encoding this CDR3. The V gene is TRBV4-3, the J gene TRBJ2-7, with a tentative D call TRBD1 (5 bases). The V and J ends lost 0 bases and 2 bases respectively, with 5 bases between them. This CDR3 contains 13 residues. Germline CDR1 LGHNA, CDR2 YSLEER. CDR3 region: CASSQDRAYEQYF. CDR3 nucleotides: TGCGCCAGCAGCCAAGACAGGGCCTACGAGCAGTACTTC.

The gene calls are TRBV2 and TRBJ2-5, with TRBD1 identical over 8 bases. The ends lost 11 bases at V and 3 bases at J; junction bases unmatched: 14. The length of the CDR3 is 15 residues. Germline assignment: CDR1 SNHLY and CDR2 FYNNEI. The CDR3 DNA follows: TGTGCCGCAGCAGCGGAGGAGGGACAGGAAGAGACCCAGTACTTC. It specifies CAAAAEEGQEETQYF.

CDR3 sequence: CASSPKAGNYEQYF. The CDR3, as DNA: TGCGCCAGCAGCCCAAAGGCAGGAAACTACGAGCAGTACTTC. The chain uses TRBV5-1 and TRBJ2-7; D gene unclear. The CDR3 covers 14 residues. CDR1 SGHRS and CDR2 YFSETQ come from the germline V gene. The ends were cut back, 4 bases at V and 3 bases at J, with 14 bases in the middle. Full variable domain (outside the CDR3, taken from reference TRBV5-1 and TRBJ2-7): KAGVTQTPRYLIKTRGQQVTLSCSPISGHRSVSWYQQTPGQGLQFLFEYFSETQRNKGNFPGRFSGRQFSNSRSEMNVSTLELGDSALYLCASSPKAGNYEQYFGPGTRLTVT.

J is TRBJ2-7 and V is TRBV4-2; D remains unclear. CDR3 size: 14 residues. Trimming shortened V by 4 bases and J by 2 bases, and 12 bases separated the two germline ends. Germline CDR1 and CDR2: LGHNA and YNFKEQ. DNA of the CDR3: TGTGCCAGCAGCCCTTCCCAGGTCGCCTACGAGCAGTACTTC. Translating it yields CASSPSQVAYEQYF.

This chain links TRBV7-6 with TRBJ2-5; 11 nucleotides line up with TRBD1. The ends lost 5 bases at V and 2 bases at J; junction bases unmatched: 16. The CDR3 contains 19 residues. Looked up from germline, CDR1 is SGHVS and CDR2 is FNYEAQ. The CDR3 region has the DNA TGTGCCAGCAGCACCGGGACAGGGGGTACACCCCTCATTCAAGAGACCCAGTACTTC. Translated, it gives CASSTGTGGTPLIQETQYF. Based on the CDR3 plus reference TRBV7-6 and TRBJ2-5, the full variable domain is GAGVSQSPRYKVTKRGQDVALRCDPISGHVSLYWYRQALGQGPEFLTYFNYEAQQDKSGLPNDRFSAERPEGSISTLTIQRTEQRDSAMYRCASSTGTGGTPLIQETQYFGPGTRLLVL.